A selection of T cell receptor beta chains follows, all from one sample in a study of control samples from healthy donors and cancer patients. TCRdb's table, derived via immunoSEQ multiplex PCR, lists solely in-frame clones and lacks some. This table has 180,000 or so clones, roughly nine tenths appearing once. Sequences were obtained from blood. All receptors derive from a woman younger than 45 in good health. The CDR3 runs from the conserved cysteine through the conserved F or W. Each record gives: J gene, clone size, V gene, CDR3 protein. Expanded clones get a size class; other rows say once, few or many, or leave the size out.

>TRBJ2-2|-|TRBV7-5
CARSLVGLAGPGELFF
>TRBJ1-2|-|TRBV24-1
CATSDPDIHYGYTF
>TRBJ2-7|-|TRBV7-9
CASSSRKDRGQEQYF
>TRBJ1-2|many|TRBV9
CASSPTENYGYTF
>TRBJ2-7|once|TRBV4-1
CASSQQGTYEQYF
>TRBJ2-4|once|TRBV27
CASSLSPPRQGAKNIQYF
>TRBJ2-1|-|TRBV23-1
CASSLLAGSYNEQFF
>TRBJ2-4|once|TRBV21-1
CASSNRRAKNIQYF
>TRBJ1-5|-|TRBV2
CASRGGGPNQPQHF
>TRBJ2-7|once|TRBV9
CASSVAGQHTYEQYF
>TRBJ2-1|-|TRBV24-1
CATSDERESYNEQFF
>TRBJ2-7|-|TRBV9
CASSVGSSYEQYF
>TRBJ1-1|-|TRBV7-2
CASSLGGTGGTEAFF
>TRBJ2-2|-|TRBV7-2
CASSLASQYTGELFF
>TRBJ2-2|-|TRBV7-9
CASSLLANTGELFF
>TRBJ2-7|-|TRBV6-2/TRBV6-3
CASSLTGTSRYEQYF
>TRBJ1-5|-|TRBV4-2
CASSQGGRNQPQHF
>TRBJ2-3|-|TRBV5-4
CASSPQGSDTQYF
>TRBJ1-5|-|TRBV3-1/TRBV3-2
CASSQQYSNQPQHF